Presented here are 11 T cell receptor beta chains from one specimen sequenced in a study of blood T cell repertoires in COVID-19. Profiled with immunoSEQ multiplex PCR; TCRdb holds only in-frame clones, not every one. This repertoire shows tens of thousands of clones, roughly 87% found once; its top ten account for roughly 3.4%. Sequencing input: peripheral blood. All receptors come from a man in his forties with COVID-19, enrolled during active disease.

The CDR3 protein is CASSAERTGVSQHF. CDR3 DNA sequence: TGTGCCAGCAGTGCCGAAAGGACAGGAGTATCCCAGCATTTT. The J gene is TRBJ1-5, the V gene TRBV2; 7 bases are shared with TRBD1. Looked up from germline, CDR1 is SNHLY and CDR2 is FYNNEI. V dropped 4 bases and J dropped 11; count of bases not matched to a gene: 11. This CDR3 has 14 residues. Variable domain in full (rest from reference TRBV2 and TRBJ1-5): EPEVTQTPSHQVTQMGQEVILRCVPISNHLYFYWYRQILGQKVEFLVSFYNNEISEKSEIFDDQFSVERPDGSNFTLKIRSTKLEDSAMYFCASSAERTGVSQHFGDGTRLSIL.

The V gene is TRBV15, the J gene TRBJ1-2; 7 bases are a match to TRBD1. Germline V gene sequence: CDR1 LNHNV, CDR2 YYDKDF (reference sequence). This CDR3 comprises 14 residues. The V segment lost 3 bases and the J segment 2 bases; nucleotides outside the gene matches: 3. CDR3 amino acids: CATSRPQGNYGYTF. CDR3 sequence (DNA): TGTGCCACCAGCAGGCCACAGGGGAACTATGGCTACACCTTC.

CDR3 region: CASSPKKQMNTEAFF. The DNA of the CDR3 is TGTGCCAGCTCACCCAAGAAACAGATGAACACTGAAGCTTTCTTT. The J gene is TRBJ1-1, the V gene TRBV18; D call uncertain. Germline V gene sequence: CDR1 KGHSH, CDR2 LQKENI. V was clipped by 3 bases and J by 0 bases, with 11 bases between them. The CDR3 is 15 amino acids.

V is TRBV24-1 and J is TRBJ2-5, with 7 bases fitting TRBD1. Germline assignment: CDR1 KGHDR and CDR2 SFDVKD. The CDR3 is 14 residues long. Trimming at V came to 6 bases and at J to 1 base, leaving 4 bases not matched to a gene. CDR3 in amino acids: CATSPRTGQETQYF. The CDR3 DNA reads TGTGCCACCAGTCCTAGGACAGGCCAAGAGACCCAGTACTTC.

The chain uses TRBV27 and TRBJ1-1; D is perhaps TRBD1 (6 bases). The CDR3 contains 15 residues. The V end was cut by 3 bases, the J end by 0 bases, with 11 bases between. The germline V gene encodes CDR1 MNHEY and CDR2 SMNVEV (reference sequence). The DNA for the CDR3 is TGTGCCAGCAGTTTGTGGGGGACATTGAACACTGAAGCTTTCTTT. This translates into CASSLWGTLNTEAFF.

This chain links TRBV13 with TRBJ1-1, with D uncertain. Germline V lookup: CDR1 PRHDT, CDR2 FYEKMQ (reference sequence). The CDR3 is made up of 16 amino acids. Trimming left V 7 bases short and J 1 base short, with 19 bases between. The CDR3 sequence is CASNSRRADRNTEAFF. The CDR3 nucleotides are TGTGCCAGCAACTCCCGGAGGGCAGACCGGAACACTGAAGCTTTCTTT.

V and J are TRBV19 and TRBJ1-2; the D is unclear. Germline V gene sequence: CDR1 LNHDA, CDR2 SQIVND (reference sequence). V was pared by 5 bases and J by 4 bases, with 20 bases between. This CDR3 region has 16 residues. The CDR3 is CASSRDEREGSYGYTF. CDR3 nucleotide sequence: TGTGCCAGTAGTCGGGATGAGAGAGAGGGTTCCTATGGCTACACCTTC.

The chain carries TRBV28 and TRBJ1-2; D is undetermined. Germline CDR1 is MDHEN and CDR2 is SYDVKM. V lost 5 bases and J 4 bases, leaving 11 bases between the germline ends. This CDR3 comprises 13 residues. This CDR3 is CASSPQQVYGYTF. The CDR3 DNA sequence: TGTGCCAGCAGTCCTCAGCAGGTCTATGGCTACACCTTC.

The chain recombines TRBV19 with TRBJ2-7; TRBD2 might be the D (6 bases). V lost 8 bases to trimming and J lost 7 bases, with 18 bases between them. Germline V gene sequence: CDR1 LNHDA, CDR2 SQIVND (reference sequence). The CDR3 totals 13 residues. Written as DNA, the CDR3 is TGTGCCAGTTCTGGGGCAGGCCGGGGGGAGCAGTACTTC. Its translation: CASSGAGRGEQYF.

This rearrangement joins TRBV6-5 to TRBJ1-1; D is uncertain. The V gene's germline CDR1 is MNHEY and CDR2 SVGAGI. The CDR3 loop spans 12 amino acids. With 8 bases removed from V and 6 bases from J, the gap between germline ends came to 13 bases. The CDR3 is CASALLRAEAFF. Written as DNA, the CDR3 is TGTGCCAGCGCATTACTGCGGGCTGAAGCTTTCTTT.

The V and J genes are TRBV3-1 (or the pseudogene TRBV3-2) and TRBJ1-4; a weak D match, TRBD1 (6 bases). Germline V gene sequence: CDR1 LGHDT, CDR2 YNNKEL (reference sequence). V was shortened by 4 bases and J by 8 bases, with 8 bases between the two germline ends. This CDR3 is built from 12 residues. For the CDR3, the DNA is TGTGCCAGCAGCCGGACAGCCGAAAAACTGTTTTTT. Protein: CASSRTAEKLFF.